This TCR beta chain was sequenced during a study of blood T cell repertoires in COVID-19. Study processing details: Nucleated cell number was recorded as an estimate derived from reference gene primer amplification. Repertoires were generated with immunoSEQ multiplex PCR, while TCRdb's copy carries only in-frame clones and drops some. V and J calls and clone size are as listed in that table; D and trimming were resolved from the DNA. The sample shows approximately 200,000 clones, roughly 80% of them seen only once. This clone occurred a few times. In germline, CDR1 is SGHDT, CDR2 YYEEEE. J lost 4 bases, V lost 4 bases, and 10 bases had no gene match. CDR3 length: 17 residues.

The source is a woman aged 40-49 years with acute COVID-19. The sample taken for sequencing was PBMCs or T cells enriched from blood (not recorded which). V and J are TRBV5-6 and TRBJ1-6, with 8 bases matching TRBD1. CDR3 nucleotide sequence: TGTGCCAGCAGCGAAGTTGAGACAGGGGATTATAATTCACCCCTCCACTTT. It is translated as CASSEVETGDYNSPLHF.